The 30 T cell receptor beta chains below come from one sample, sequenced in a study of T cell responses to AZD1222 COVID-19 vaccine. Only in-frame clones appear in the TCRdb table, and some are missing; sequencing was by immunoSEQ multiplex PCR. The profile shows around 160,000 clones, 70% to 90% of them singletons. The sample here was peripheral blood, taken on day 0 of AZD1222 vaccination. Receptor source: an adult in good health.

CDR3 nucleotides: TGTGCCAGCAGCGATCCGGGGACGCCGCGTTCCTACAATGAGCAGTTCTTC. Its protein is CASSDPGTPRSYNEQFF. The gene calls are TRBV6-2 or TRBV6-3 and TRBJ2-1; D possibly uses TRBD1 or TRBD2 (5 bases each). This CDR3 comprises 17 residues. Germline V gene data show CDR1 as MNHEY and CDR2 as SVGEGT. The germline V and J ends were trimmed by 6 bases and 1 base, with 19 bases remaining between them.

As for this clone: Distinct nucleotide sequences in the sample also encode this CDR3. The chain employs TRBV18 and TRBJ2-5, with D hard to call. Germline V gene data show CDR1 as KGHSH and CDR2 as LQKENI. The V and J ends lost 3 bases and 4 bases respectively, with 3 bases between them. This CDR3 is 11 amino acids long. CDR3: CASSPGETQYF. Here the CDR3 DNA reads TGTGCCAGCTCACCGGGAGAGACCCAGTACTTC.

The CDR3 nucleotides are TGTGCCAGCAGCCAAGACCGTGGGGAGCAGTACTTC. It encodes CASSQDRGEQYF. The V gene is TRBV3-1 (or the pseudogene TRBV3-2), the J gene TRBJ2-7, with unresolved D. The CDR3 covers 12 residues. Trimming removed 0 bases at V and 7 bases at J, with 7 bases between. Germline-derived CDR1 and CDR2 are LGHDT and YNNKEL (reference sequence).

This chain connects TRBV24-1 to TRBJ1-2, with D possibly being TRBD1 (5 bases). This CDR3 contains 16 residues. The ends were cut back, 7 bases at V and 0 bases at J, with 17 bases in the middle. Germline CDR1 KGHDR, CDR2 SFDVKD. CDR3 loop: CATSPGWGAANYGYTF. CDR3 in DNA: TGTGCCACCAGCCCGGGTTGGGGCGCGGCTAACTATGGCTACACCTTC.

J is TRBJ2-5 and V is TRBV6-1; D gene uncertain. Germline assignment: CDR1 MNHNS and CDR2 SASEGT. This CDR3 has 12 residues. The V gene lost 5 bases and the J gene lost 2 bases, with 6 bases spanning the gap. The CDR3 sequence: CASSRSQETQYF. The CDR3 DNA reads TGTGCCAGCAGTAGGTCTCAAGAGACCCAGTACTTC.

This clone has only a few counts. The rearrangement uses TRBV19 and TRBJ1-6; 7 bases line up with TRBD1. The CDR3 has 15 residues. V lost 7 bases, J lost 6 bases, and 9 bases stayed unmatched. CDR1 and CDR2 from the germline V gene are LNHDA and SQIVND (reference sequence). The CDR3 DNA sequence: TGTGCCAGTACCACAACCGGGACAGCTAATTCACCCCTCCACTTT. Protein product: CASTTTGTANSPLHF.

The chain combines TRBV28 with TRBJ1-2, with D hard to call. The CDR3 runs 12 residues. Trimming took off 8 bases at V and 8 bases at J, with 15 bases between the two ends. Germline V gene data show CDR1 as MDHEN and CDR2 as SYDVKM. As DNA, the CDR3 is TGTGCCAGCCGACGGGGAGGCAACGGCTACACCTTC. It is translated as CASRRGGNGYTF.

The genes are TRBV28 and TRBJ1-5; D remains unclear. Germline loops: CDR1 MDHEN, CDR2 SYDVKM. Trimming took off 6 bases at V and 0 bases at J, with 15 bases between the two ends. This CDR3 region has 16 residues. CDR3 loop: CASRGIWGYSNQPQHF. CDR3 DNA sequence: TGTGCCAGCAGGGGGATTTGGGGTTATAGCAATCAGCCCCAGCATTTT.

The chain recombines TRBV7-2 with TRBJ1-1; D unresolved. The V end was cut by 5 bases, the J end by 4 bases, with 14 bases between. The CDR3 is 14 residues long. Germline V CDR1 and CDR2: SGHTA, FQGNSA. In DNA form, the CDR3 reads TGTGCCAGCAGCCTCAGCCCCAGTATCACTGAAGCTTTCTTT. It specifies CASSLSPSITEAFF.

CDR3 protein: CASSEAGGTDTQYF. Written as DNA, the CDR3 is TGTGCCAGCAGCGAAGCGGGGGGCACAGATACGCAGTATTTT. This chain uses TRBV7-3 with TRBJ2-3; TRBD2 matches at 8 bases. The CDR3 loop spans 14 amino acids. Germline V gene lookup returns CDR1 SGHTA and CDR2 FQGTGA. V lost 5 bases and J lost 1; bases outside the gene matches: 2.

V and J are TRBV5-4 and TRBJ2-1; 7 bases are shared with TRBD2. The V segment lost 4 bases and the J segment 0 bases; nucleotides outside the gene matches: 4. Germline V gene data show CDR1 as SGHNT and CDR2 as YYREEE (reference sequence). The CDR3 has 15 residues. The CDR3 sequence is CASSRGDSSYNEQFF. The CDR3 bases are TGTGCCAGCAGCCGGGGGGATAGCTCCTACAATGAGCAGTTCTTC.

The genes are TRBV29-1 and TRBJ1-5; D is unresolved. In germline, CDR1 is SQVTM, CDR2 ANQGSEA. Deletions cut 4 bases from V and 5 bases from J, with 15 bases between. This CDR3 is built from 14 residues. CDR3 coding DNA: TGCAGCGTTGTTGGGCCTGACCAAGATCAGCCCCAGCATTTT. As protein: CSVVGPDQDQPQHF.

The J gene is TRBJ1-5, the V gene TRBV4-1; no clear D gene. This CDR3 is 18 amino acids long. Germline lookup yields CDR1 MGHRA and CDR2 YSYEKL. V shed 4 bases and J shed 6 bases, with 25 bases lying between them. The CDR3 loop reads CASSLGWTLRGVGQPQHF. CDR3 DNA sequence: TGCGCCAGCAGCCTCGGATGGACCCTTCGTGGGGTGGGTCAGCCCCAGCATTTT.

The V call is TRBV28, the J call TRBJ1-1; possibly TRBD1 for D (5 bases). V dropped 6 bases and J dropped 7 bases, with 12 bases sitting between them. Germline CDR1 reads MDHEN; CDR2 reads SYDVKM. This CDR3 region has 12 residues. CDR3 coding DNA: TGTGCCAGCAGAACGGGACGGTTTGAAGCTTTCTTT. Amino acid sequence: CASRTGRFEAFF.

The V and J genes are TRBV6-2 or TRBV6-3 and TRBJ2-1, with 11 bases that match TRBD1. Losses at the gene ends were 2 bases for V and 6 bases for J; bases not matched to a gene: 6. Germline assignment: CDR1 MNHEY and CDR2 SVGEGT. The length of the CDR3 is 16 residues. CDR3 residues: CASSYRGTGGSNEQFF. CDR3 nucleotide sequence: TGTGCCAGCAGTTACCGCGGGACAGGGGGATCCAATGAGCAGTTCTTC.

The chain links TRBV5-1 to TRBJ1-4; 7 positions agree with TRBD1. V gave up 0 bases and J gave up 6 bases; unmatched junction bases: 5. The CDR3 loop spans 15 amino acids. CDR1 and CDR2 (germline): SGHRS, YFSETQ. The CDR3 sequence: CASSLGGTADEKLFF. CDR3 nucleotides: TGCGCCAGCAGCTTGGGAGGGACAGCGGATGAAAAACTGTTTTTT.

This clone came up a few times. The chain joins TRBV4-3 to TRBJ1-1; 9 bases fit TRBD1. The CDR3 loop spans 16 amino acids. Germline V gene data show CDR1 as LGHNA and CDR2 as YSLEER. V dropped 1 base and J dropped 0; count of bases not matched to a gene: 3. CDR3 DNA sequence: TGCGCCAGCAGCCAAGGGACAGGGGCCCTGAACACTGAAGCTTTCTTT. Amino acid sequence: CASSQGTGALNTEAFF.

This chain links TRBV19 with TRBJ1-3; no definite D call. Germline assignment: CDR1 LNHDA and CDR2 SQIVND (reference sequence). V dropped 3 bases and J dropped 0 bases, with 12 bases sitting between them. CDR3 length equals 16 residues. This chain's CDR3 is CASSILAVSSGNTIYF. DNA for the CDR3: TGTGCCAGTAGTATTCTGGCAGTTTCCTCTGGAAACACCATATATTTT.

This CDR3 is CASLGQGASGTEAFF. CDR3 nucleotides: TGTGCCAGTTTGGGACAGGGGGCTTCGGGCACTGAAGCTTTCTTT. J is TRBJ1-1 and V is TRBV19; TRBD1 matches 12 bases. Germline V lookup: CDR1 LNHDA, CDR2 SQIVND (reference sequence). The V gene end was trimmed by 8 bases and the J gene end by 4 bases; junction bases not matched to a gene: 8. The CDR3 has 15 residues.

The gene calls are TRBV4-1 and TRBJ1-3; tentative D call: TRBD1 (6 bases). The CDR3 runs 16 residues. V gave up 0 bases and J gave up 0 bases, with 9 bases separating them. Germline V lookup: CDR1 MGHRA, CDR2 YSYEKL. The CDR3 spells CASSQDQGGSGNTIYF. The CDR3 DNA is TGCGCCAGCAGCCAAGATCAAGGGGGCTCTGGAAACACCATATATTTT.

This rearrangement joins TRBV28 to TRBJ1-4, with D unresolved. Deletions cut 9 bases from V and 4 bases from J, with 15 bases between. This CDR3 comprises 14 residues. From germline, CDR1 is MDHEN and CDR2 SYDVKM. The CDR3 sequence: CASLRPSVNEKLFF. DNA of the CDR3: TGTGCCAGTCTCCGCCCCAGTGTTAATGAAAAACTGTTTTTT.

The V call is TRBV3-1 (or the pseudogene TRBV3-2), the J call TRBJ2-3; 11 nucleotides agree with TRBD2. Germline assignment: CDR1 LGHDT and CDR2 YNNKEL (reference sequence). With V trimmed by 5 bases and J by 4 bases, 5 bases remained unmatched. The CDR3 consists of 15 residues. The CDR3 nucleotides read TGTGCCAGCAGCGGTAGCGGGGGGGCCCCAGATACGCAGTATTTT. This encodes CASSGSGGAPDTQYF.

This clone was observed once. The chain employs TRBV4-1 and TRBJ2-1; 10 nucleotides align to TRBD2. The CDR3 spans 18 residues. Per germline, CDR1 MGHRA and CDR2 YSYEKL. Trimming at V came to 1 base and at J to 13 bases, leaving 19 bases not matched to a gene. The DNA for the CDR3 is TGCGCCAGCAGCCAAGGAGGGACGCTAGCGGGGGCCCTAAGCCCTCAGTTCTTC. This encodes CASSQGGTLAGALSPQFF.

This rearrangement joins TRBV7-8 to TRBJ1-2; D perhaps matches TRBD1 (5 bases). Germline V CDR1 and CDR2: SGHVS, FQNEAQ. V was trimmed by 2 bases and J by 3 bases, leaving 10 bases between them. The CDR3 spans 14 residues. CDR3 protein: CASSLRGIDYGYTF. CDR3 in DNA: TGTGCCAGCAGCTTAAGGGGAATTGACTATGGCTACACCTTC.

The chain has TRBV7-9 and TRBJ2-2; TRBD2 might be the D (5 bases). Looked up from germline, CDR1 is SEHNR and CDR2 is FQNEAQ (reference sequence). The V gene lost 7 bases and the J gene lost 6 bases, with 9 bases spanning the gap. This CDR3 comprises 12 residues. In DNA form, the CDR3 reads TGTGCCAGCACCCCTAGCCCCGGGGAGCTGTTTTTT. It is translated as CASTPSPGELFF.

The rearrangement uses TRBV6-5 and TRBJ2-4; maybe TRBD2 (6 bases). Between the trimmed V and J ends, which lost 6 bases and 5 bases, there was a span of 11 bases. The CDR3 runs to 13 residues. From germline, CDR1 is MNHEY and CDR2 SVGAGI. CDR3 loop: CASRGGRENIQYF. The CDR3 nucleotides are TGTGCCAGCAGGGGGGGACGGGAAAACATTCAGTACTTC.

In DNA, the CDR3 is TGTGCCAGCAGCACGCGATGGACAGGAGATAACTATGGCTACACCTTC. Residues: CASSTRWTGDNYGYTF. V gene TRBV7-9 combines with J gene TRBJ1-2; TRBD1 aligns across 7 bases. The CDR3 covers 16 residues. Germline values: CDR1 SEHNR, CDR2 FQNEAQ (reference sequence). The junction had 10 bases not matched to a gene; V was cut back by 5 bases and J by 1 base.

V usage is TRBV28 and J usage is TRBJ1-5; D perhaps matches TRBD1 (6 bases). V was pared by 6 bases and J by 3 bases, with 15 bases between. The V gene's germline CDR1 is MDHEN and CDR2 SYDVKM. There are 15 residues in the CDR3. The CDR3 loop reads CASRTDRLNNQPQHF. CDR3 nucleotides: TGTGCCAGCAGAACTGACAGGCTCAACAATCAGCCCCAGCATTTT.

The gene calls are TRBV5-6 and TRBJ1-4; D is perhaps TRBD1 (5 bases). Trimming pared 4 bases from V and 4 bases from J, leaving 17 bases between. Per the germline V gene, CDR1 is SGHDT and CDR2 is YYEEEE. The CDR3 covers 16 residues. The CDR3 nucleotides are TGTGCCAGCAGCCGAAAGAGACAGCTACTTAATGAAAAACTGTTTTTT. Its protein is CASSRKRQLLNEKLFF.

The gene calls are TRBV7-9 and TRBJ2-5, with D maybe TRBD1 (5 bases). Trimming cost V 1 base and J 0 bases, with 6 bases left between them. The CDR3 runs to 14 residues. CDR1 is SEHNR and CDR2 is FQNEAQ in the germline V gene (reference sequence). The CDR3 bases are TGTGCCAGCAGCTTAGAACAGGACCAAGAGACCCAGTACTTC. It encodes CASSLEQDQETQYF. The full variable domain, in which reference TRBV7-9 and TRBJ2-5 provide the parts outside the CDR3, is DTGVSQNPRHKITKRGQNVTFRCDPISEHNRLYWYRQTLGQGPEFLTYFQNEAQLEKSRLLSDRFSAERPKGSFSTLEIQRTEQGDSAMYLCASSLEQDQETQYFGPGTRLLVL.